Given below is one T cell receptor beta chain in context. Its antigen remains unknown. The CDR3 loop spans 15 amino acids. CDR1 is SGHTA and CDR2 is FQGTGA in the germline V gene. The data were obtained in a study of T cells expressing NK-cell markers. Study-wide background: In sorted CD3+CD56+NKG2C+, CD3+CD56+NKG2C- and CD3+CD56-NKG2C+ T cells, TCR beta repertoires were obtained. Study results and caveats: Dominant NKG2C+ clonotypes made up about 1.0-7.0% of CD8+ T cells in roughly 6 donors.

The authors generated TCR beta cDNA through 5'RACE template switching with UMIs. TCRdb reprocessed the 5' RACE reads, with one entry per CDR3 protein and no DNA. This sample lists about 410,000 distinct CDR3 sequences; its ten largest clones have about 10%. This receptor was obtained from a woman in her fifties or sixties in good health. Sequences were obtained from blood T cells: a sorted CD56 or NKG2C T cell subset, CD4+ or CD8+ T cells, or bulk PBMC T cells (not recorded which). The J gene is TRBJ2-1, the V gene TRBV7-3; absent DNA, TCRdb's TRBD1 call cannot be checked. The CDR3 sequence: CASSSTTSGLNEQFF.